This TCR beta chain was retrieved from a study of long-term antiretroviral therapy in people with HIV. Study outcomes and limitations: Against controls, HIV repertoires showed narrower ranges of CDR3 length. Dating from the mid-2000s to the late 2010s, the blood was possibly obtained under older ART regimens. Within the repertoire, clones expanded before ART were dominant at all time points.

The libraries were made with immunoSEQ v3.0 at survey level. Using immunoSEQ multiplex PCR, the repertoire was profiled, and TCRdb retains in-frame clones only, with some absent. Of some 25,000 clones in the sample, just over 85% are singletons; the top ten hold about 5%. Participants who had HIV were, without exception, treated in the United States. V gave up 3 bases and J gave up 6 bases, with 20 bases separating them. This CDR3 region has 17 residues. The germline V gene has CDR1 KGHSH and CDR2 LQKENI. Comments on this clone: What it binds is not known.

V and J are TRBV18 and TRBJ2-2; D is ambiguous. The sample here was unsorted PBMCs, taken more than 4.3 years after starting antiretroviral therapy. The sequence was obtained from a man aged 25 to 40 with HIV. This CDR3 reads CASSPGAAGADPGELFF. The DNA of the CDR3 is TGTGCCAGCTCACCTGGTGCAGCTGGTGCGGATCCCGGGGAGCTGTTTTTT.